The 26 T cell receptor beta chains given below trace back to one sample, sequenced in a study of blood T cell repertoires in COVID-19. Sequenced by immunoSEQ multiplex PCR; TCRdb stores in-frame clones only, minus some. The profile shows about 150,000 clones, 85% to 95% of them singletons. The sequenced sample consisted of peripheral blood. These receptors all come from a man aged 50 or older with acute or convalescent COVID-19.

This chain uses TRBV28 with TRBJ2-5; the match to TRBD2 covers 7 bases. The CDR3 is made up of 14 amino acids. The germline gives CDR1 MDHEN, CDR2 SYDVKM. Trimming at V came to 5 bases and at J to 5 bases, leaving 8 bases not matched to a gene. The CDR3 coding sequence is TGTGCCAGCAGTCCCACGGCGCGGGGGGAGACCCAGTACTTC. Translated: CASSPTARGETQYF.

The chain's CDR3 is CASSDYPGTENSPLHF. CDR3 coding DNA: TGTGCCAGCAGTGATTACCCCGGGACAGAAAATTCACCCCTCCACTTT. The rearrangement joins TRBV6-1 to TRBJ1-6; 7 bases map to TRBD1. The CDR3 covers 16 residues. V lost 3 bases, J lost 7 bases, and 9 bases stayed unmatched. Germline CDR1 and CDR2: MNHNS and SASEGT.

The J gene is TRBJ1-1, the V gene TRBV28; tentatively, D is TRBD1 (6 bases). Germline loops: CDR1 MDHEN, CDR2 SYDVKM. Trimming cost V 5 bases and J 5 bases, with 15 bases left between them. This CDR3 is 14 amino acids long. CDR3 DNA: TGTGCCAGCAGTCGACCTTACAGGGAAACTGAAGCTTTCTTT. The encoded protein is CASSRPYRETEAFF.

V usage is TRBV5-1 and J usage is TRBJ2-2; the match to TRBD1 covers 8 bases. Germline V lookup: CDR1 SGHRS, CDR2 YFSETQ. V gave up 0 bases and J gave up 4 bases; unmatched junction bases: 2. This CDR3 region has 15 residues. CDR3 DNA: TGCGCCAGCAGCTTGGGGGACAGGACCACCGGGGAGCTGTTTTTT. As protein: CASSLGDRTTGELFF.

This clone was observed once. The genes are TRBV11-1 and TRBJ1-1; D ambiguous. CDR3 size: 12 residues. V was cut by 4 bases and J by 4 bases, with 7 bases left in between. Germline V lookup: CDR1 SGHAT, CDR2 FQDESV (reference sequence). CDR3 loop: CASSWSGTEAFF. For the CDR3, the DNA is TGTGCCAGCAGCTGGTCAGGCACTGAAGCTTTCTTT.

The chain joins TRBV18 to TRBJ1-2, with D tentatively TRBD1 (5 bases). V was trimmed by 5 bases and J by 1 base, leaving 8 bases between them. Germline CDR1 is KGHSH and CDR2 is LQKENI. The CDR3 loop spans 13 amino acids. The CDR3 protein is CASSDRDNYGYTF. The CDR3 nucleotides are TGTGCCAGCTCAGACAGAGATAACTATGGCTACACCTTC.

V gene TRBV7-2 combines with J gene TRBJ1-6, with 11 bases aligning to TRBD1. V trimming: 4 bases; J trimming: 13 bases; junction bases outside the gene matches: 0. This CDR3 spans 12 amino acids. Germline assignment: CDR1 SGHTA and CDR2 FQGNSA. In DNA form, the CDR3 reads TGTGCCAGCAGCTGGACAGGGGGCCCCCTCCACTTT. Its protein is CASSWTGGPLHF.

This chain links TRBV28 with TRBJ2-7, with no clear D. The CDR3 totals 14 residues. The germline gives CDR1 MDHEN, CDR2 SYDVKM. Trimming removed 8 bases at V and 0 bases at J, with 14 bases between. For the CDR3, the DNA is TGTGCCAGCCTCCCGGGTGGCGTCTCCTACGAGCAGTACTTC. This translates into CASLPGGVSYEQYF. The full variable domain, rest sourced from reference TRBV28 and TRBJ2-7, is DVKVTQSSRYLVKRTGEKVFLECVQDMDHENMFWYRQDPGLGLRLIYFSYDVKMKEKGDIPEGYSVSREKKERFSLILESASTNQTSMYLCASLPGGVSYEQYFGPGTRLTVT.

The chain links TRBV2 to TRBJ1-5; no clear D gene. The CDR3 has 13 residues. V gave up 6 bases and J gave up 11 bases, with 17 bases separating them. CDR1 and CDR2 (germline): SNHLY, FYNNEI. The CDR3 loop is CASSPGSGVAQHF. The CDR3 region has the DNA TGTGCCAGCAGCCCCGGGAGTGGGGTCGCCCAGCATTTT.

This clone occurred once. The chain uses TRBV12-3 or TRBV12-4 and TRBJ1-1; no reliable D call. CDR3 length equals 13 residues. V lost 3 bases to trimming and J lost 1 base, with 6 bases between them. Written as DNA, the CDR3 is TGTGCCAGCAGTTTGGGAGAGAACACTGAAGCTTTCTTT. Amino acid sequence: CASSLGENTEAFF.

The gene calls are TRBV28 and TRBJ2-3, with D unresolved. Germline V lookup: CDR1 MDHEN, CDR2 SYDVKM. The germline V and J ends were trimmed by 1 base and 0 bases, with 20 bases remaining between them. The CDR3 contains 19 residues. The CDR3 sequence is CASSLSGYGGPTSTDTQYF. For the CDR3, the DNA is TGTGCCAGCAGTTTATCTGGTTACGGCGGTCCTACTAGCACAGATACGCAGTATTTT. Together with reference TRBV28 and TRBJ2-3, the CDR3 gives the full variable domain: DVKVTQSSRYLVKRTGEKVFLECVQDMDHENMFWYRQDPGLGLRLIYFSYDVKMKEKGDIPEGYSVSREKKERFSLILESASTNQTSMYLCASSLSGYGGPTSTDTQYFGPGTRLTVL.

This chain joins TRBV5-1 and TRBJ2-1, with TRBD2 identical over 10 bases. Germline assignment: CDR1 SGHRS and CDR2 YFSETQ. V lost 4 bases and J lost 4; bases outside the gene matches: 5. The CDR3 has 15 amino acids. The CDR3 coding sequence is TGCGCCAGCAGCGGGCCTAGCGGGAGTTACAATGAGCAGTTCTTC. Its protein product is CASSGPSGSYNEQFF.

For the CDR3, the DNA is TGTGCCAGCAGCCCTCTTCAGGCAAGAGATACGCAGTATTTT. It translates to CASSPLQARDTQYF. The V and J genes are TRBV7-9 and TRBJ2-3; D not certain. Per germline, CDR1 SEHNR and CDR2 FQNEAQ (reference sequence). CDR3 length: 14 amino acids. Trimming took off 5 bases at V and 5 bases at J, with 14 bases between the two ends.

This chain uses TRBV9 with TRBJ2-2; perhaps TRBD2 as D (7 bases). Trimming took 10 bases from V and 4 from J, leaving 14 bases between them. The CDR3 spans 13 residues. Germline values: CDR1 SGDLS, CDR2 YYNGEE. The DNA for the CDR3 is TGTGCCTCGGGGGGCCGGGTCACCGGGGAGCTGTTTTTT. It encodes CASGGRVTGELFF.

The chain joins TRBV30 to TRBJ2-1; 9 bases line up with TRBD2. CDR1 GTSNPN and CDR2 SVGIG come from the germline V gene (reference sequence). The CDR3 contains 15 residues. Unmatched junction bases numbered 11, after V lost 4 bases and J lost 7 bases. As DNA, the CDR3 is TGTGCCTGGATTGGTAGCGGGAGAACTCAGAATGAGCAGTTCTTC. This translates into CAWIGSGRTQNEQFF.

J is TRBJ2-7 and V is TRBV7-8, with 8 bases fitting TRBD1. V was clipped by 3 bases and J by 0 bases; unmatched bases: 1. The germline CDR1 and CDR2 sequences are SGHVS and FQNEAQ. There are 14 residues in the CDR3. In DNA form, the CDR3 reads TGTGCCAGCAGCTTGGACAGGGTCTCCTACGAGCAGTACGTC. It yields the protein CASSLDRVSYEQYV.

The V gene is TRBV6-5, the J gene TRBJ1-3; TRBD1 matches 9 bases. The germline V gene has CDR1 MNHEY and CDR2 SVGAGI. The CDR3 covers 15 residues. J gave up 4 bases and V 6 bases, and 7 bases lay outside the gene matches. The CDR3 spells CASRARDRVGNTIYF. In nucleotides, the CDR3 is TGTGCCAGCAGGGCCCGGGACAGGGTGGGAAACACCATATATTTT.

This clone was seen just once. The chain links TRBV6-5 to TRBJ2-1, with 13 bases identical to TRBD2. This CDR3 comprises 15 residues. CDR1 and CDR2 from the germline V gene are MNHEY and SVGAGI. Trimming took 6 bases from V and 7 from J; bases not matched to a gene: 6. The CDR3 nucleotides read TGTGCCAGCAGCAAACTAGCGGGGGGGCCGAATGAGCAGTTCTTC. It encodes CASSKLAGGPNEQFF.

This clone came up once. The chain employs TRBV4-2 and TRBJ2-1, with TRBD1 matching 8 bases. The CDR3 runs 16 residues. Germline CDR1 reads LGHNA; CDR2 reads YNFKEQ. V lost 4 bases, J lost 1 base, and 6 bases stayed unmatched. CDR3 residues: CASSLATGGSYNEQFF. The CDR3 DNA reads TGTGCCAGCAGCCTTGCAACAGGGGGGTCCTACAATGAGCAGTTCTTC.

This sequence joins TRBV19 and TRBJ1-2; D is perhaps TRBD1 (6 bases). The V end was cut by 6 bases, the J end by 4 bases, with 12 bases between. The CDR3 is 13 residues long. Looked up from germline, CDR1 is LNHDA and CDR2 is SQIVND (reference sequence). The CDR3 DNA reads TGTGCCAGTAGCCCGGGACAAAGCTATGGCTACACCTTC. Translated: CASSPGQSYGYTF. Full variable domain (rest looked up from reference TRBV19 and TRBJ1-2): DGGITQSPKYLFRKEGQNVTLSCEQNLNHDAMYWYRQDPGQGLRLIYYSQIVNDFQKGDIAEGYSVSREKKESFPLTVTSAQKNPTAFYLCASSPGQSYGYTFGSGTRLTVV.

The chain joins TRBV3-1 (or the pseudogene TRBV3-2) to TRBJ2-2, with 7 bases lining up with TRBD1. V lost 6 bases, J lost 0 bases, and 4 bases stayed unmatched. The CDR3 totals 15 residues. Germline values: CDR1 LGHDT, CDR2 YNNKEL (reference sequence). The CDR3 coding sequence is TGTGCCAGCAGGTCCGGGACAGCGAACACCGGGGAGCTGTTTTTT. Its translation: CASRSGTANTGELFF.

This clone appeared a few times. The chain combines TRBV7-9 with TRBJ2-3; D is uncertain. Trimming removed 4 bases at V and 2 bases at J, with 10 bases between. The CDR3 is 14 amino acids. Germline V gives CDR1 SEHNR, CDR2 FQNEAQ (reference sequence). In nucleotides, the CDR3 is TGTGCCAGCAGCTCAGGTTATTCCACAGATACGCAGTATTTT. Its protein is CASSSGYSTDTQYF.

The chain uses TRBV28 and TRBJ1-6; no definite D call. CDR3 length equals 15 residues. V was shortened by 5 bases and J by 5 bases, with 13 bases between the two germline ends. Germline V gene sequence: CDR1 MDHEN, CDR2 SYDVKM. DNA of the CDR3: TGTGCCAGCAGTACGGCCGAGGGCAATAATTCACCCCTCCACTTT. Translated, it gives CASSTAEGNNSPLHF.

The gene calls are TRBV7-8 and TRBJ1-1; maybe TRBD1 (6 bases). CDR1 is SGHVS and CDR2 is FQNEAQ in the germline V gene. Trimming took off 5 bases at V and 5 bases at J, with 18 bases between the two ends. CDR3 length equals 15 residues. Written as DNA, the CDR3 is TGTGCCAGCAGCGACCCAGGGGCTAGGACAACTGAAGCTTTCTTT. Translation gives CASSDPGARTTEAFF.

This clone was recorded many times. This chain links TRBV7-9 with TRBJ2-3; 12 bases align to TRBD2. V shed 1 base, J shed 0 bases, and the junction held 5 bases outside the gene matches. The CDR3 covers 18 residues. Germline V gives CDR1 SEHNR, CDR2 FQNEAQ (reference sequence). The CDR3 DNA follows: TGTGCCAGCAGCTTAGGACTAGCGGGGGTTTCTAGCACAGATACGCAGTATTTT. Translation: CASSLGLAGVSSTDTQYF.

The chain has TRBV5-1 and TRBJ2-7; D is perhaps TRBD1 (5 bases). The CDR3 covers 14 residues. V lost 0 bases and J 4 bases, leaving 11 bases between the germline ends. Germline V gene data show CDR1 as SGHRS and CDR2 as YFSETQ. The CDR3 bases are TGCGCCAGCAGCTTGGGTCTGGGGCTGTACGAGCAGTACGTC. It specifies CASSLGLGLYEQYV.